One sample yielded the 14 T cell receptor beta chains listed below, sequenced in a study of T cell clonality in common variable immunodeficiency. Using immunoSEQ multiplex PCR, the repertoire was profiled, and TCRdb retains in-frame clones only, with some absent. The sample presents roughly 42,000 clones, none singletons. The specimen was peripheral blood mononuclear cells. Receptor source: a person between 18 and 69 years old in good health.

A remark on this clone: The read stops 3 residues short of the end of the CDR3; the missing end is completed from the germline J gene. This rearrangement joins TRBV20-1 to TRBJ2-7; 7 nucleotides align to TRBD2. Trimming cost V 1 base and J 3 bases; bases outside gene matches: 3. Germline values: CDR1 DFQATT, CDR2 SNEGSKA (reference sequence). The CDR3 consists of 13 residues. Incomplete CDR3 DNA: TGCAGTGCTAGAGGCGGGAGTGACTACGAG. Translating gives CSARGGSDYE. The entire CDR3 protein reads CSARGGSDYEQYF.

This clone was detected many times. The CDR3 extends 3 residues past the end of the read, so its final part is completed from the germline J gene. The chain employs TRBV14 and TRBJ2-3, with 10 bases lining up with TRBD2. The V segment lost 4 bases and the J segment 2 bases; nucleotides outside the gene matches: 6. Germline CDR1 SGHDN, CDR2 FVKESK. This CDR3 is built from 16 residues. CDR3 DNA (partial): TGTGCCAGCAGCCTACTAGCGGGGCTCAACACAGATACG. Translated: CASSLLAGLNTDT. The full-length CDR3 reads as CASSLLAGLNTDTQYF.

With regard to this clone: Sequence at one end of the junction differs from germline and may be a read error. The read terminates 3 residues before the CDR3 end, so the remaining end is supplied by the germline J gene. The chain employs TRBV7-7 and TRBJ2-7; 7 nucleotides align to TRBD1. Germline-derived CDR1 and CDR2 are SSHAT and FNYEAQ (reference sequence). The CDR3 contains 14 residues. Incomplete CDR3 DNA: TGTGCTAGCAGCAGGGAACCAGGGGGCTACGAG. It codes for CASSREPGGYE. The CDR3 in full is CASSREPGGYEQYF.

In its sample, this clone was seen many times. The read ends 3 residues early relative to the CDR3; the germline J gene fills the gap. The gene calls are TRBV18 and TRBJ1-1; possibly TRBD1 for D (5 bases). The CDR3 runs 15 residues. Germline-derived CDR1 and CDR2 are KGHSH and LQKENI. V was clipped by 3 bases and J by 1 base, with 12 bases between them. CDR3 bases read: TGTGCCAGCTCACCCGCAGGGCTTACGAACACTGAA. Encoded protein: CASSPAGLTNTE. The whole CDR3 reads CASSPAGLTNTEAFF.

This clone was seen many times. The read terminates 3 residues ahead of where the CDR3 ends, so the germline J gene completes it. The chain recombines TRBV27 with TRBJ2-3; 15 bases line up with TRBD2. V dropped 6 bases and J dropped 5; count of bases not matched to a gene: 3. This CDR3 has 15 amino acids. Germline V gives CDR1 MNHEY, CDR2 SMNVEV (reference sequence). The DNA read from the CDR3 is TGTGCCAGCAGGGGACTAGCGGGAGGTATAGATACG. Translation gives CASRGLAGGIDT. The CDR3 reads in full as CASRGLAGGIDTQYF.

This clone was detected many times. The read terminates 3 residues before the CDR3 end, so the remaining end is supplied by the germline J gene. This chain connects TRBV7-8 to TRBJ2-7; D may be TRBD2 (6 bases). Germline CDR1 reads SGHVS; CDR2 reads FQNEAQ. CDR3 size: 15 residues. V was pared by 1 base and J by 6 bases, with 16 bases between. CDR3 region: CASSLVFSQGGEQYF. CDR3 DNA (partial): TGTGCCAGCAGCTTAGTATTCTCCCAGGGAGGCGAG.

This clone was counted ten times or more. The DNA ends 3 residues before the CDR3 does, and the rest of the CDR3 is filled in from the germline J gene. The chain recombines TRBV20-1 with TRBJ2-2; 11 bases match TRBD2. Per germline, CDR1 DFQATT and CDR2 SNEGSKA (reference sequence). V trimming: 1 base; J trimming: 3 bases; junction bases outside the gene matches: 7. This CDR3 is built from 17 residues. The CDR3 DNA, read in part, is TGCAGTGCTAGAGGGGGATTGACTAGCGGGGACACCGGGGAG. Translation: CSARGGLTSGDTGE. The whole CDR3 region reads CSARGGLTSGDTGELFF.

The chain's CDR3 is CASSLGFGEQFF. CDR3 bases read: TGTGCCAGCAGCCTAGGCTTCGGTGAG. The V call is TRBV7-6, the J call TRBJ2-1, with unresolved D. The read terminates 3 residues before the CDR3 end, so the remaining end is supplied by the germline J gene. Between the trimmed V and J ends, which lost 5 bases and 9 bases, there was a span of 11 bases. The CDR3 runs 12 residues. In germline, CDR1 is SGHVS, CDR2 FNYEAQ. Combining the CDR3 with reference TRBV7-6 and TRBJ2-1 gives the whole variable domain GAGVSQSPRYKVTKRGQDVALRCDPISGHVSLYWYRQALGQGPEFLTYFNYEAQQDKSGLPNDRFSAERPEGSISTLTIQRTEQRDSAMYRCASSLGFGEQFFGPGTRLTVL.

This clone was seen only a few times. Partial CDR3 DNA: TGTGCCAGCAGAGTGGGACAGGGTGTAAGCTATGGC. Encoded protein: CASRVGQGVSYG. The whole CDR3 protein reads CASRVGQGVSYGYTF. The rearrangement links TRBV2 to TRBJ1-2; 9 bases are shared with TRBD1. The observed sequence ends 3 residues before the CDR3 terminus, with the missing tail filled in from the germline J gene. CDR1 and CDR2 (germline): SNHLY, FYNNEI. The CDR3 is 15 amino acids. With 6 bases clipped from V and 4 bases from J, the junction kept 9 bases outside the gene matches.

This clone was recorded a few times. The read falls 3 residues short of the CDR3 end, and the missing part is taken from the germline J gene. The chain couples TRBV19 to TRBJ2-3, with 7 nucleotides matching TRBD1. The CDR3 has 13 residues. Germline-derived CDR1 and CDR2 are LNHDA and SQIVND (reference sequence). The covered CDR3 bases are TGTGCCAGTGGACAGGAGATCAATCAGCCG. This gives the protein CASGQEINQP. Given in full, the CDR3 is CASGQEINQPQYF.

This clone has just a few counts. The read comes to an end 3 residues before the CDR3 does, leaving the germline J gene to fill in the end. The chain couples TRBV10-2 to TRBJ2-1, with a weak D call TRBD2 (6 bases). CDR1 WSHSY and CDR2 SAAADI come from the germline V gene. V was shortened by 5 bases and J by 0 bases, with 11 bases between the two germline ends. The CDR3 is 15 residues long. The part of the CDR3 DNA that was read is TGCGCCAGCAGTACAAATAGCGGCTCCTACAATGAG. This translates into CASSTNSGSYNE. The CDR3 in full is CASSTNSGSYNEQFF.

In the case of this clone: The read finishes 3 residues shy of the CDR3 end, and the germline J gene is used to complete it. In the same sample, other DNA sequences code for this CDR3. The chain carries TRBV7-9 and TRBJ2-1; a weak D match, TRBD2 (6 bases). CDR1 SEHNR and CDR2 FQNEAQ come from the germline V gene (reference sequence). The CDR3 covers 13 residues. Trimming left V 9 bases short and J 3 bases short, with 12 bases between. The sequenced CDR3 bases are TGTGCCAGTAGGCAGACTAGCTACAATGAG. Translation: CASRQTSYNE. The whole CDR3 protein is CASRQTSYNEQFF.

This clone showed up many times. CDR3 in amino acids: CASSTTGDLSKLFF. The part of the CDR3 DNA that was read is TGTGCCAGCAGTACTACAGGGGATTTATCAAAA. The chain employs TRBV2 and TRBJ1-4; TRBD1 aligns across 7 bases. The read ends 3 residues early relative to the CDR3; the germline J gene fills the gap. Trimming removed 5 bases from V and 10 bases from J; junction bases left unmatched: 10. The CDR3 spans 14 residues. The germline V gene has CDR1 SNHLY and CDR2 FYNNEI.

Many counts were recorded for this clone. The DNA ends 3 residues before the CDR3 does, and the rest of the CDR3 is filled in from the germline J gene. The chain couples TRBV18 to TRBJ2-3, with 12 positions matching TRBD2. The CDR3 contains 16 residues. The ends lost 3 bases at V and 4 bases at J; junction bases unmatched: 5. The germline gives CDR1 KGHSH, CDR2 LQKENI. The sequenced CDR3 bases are TGTGCCAGCTCACCTTGGACTAGCGGGGAAGCAGATACG. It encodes CASSPWTSGEADT. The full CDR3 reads CASSPWTSGEADTQYF. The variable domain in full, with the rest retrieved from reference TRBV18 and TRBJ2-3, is NAGVMQNPRHLVRRRGQEARLRCSPMKGHSHVYWYRQLPEEGLKFMVYLQKENIIDESGMPKERFSAEFPKEGPSILRIQQVVRGDSAAYFCASSPWTSGEADTQYFGPGTRLTVL.